Listed below are T cell receptor beta chains from one sample, sequenced in a study of T cell responses to AZD1222 COVID-19 vaccine. The assay was immunoSEQ multiplex PCR, and TCRdb's table has in-frame clones only and misses some. The sample shows hundreds of thousands of clones, 94% of them seen only once. Material: peripheral blood, obtained 28 days after the second AZD1222 dose. These receptors all come from an adult who received the AZD1222 COVID-19 vaccine. The conserved cysteine and the conserved F or W are not part of the CDR3 here. Each record gives: V gene, J gene, CDR3 protein.

v_call: TRBV28; j_call: TRBJ1-5; cdr3_aa: ASSSGGHSNQPQH
v_call: TRBV18; j_call: TRBJ1-5; cdr3_aa: ASSPLPRTGRNQPQH
v_call: TRBV28; j_call: TRBJ2-4; cdr3_aa: ASSGQGIAKNIQY
v_call: TRBV10-1; j_call: TRBJ1-1; cdr3_aa: ASSELTADTEAF
v_call: TRBV6-5; j_call: TRBJ2-7; cdr3_aa: ASKGLENEQY
v_call: TRBV5-1; j_call: TRBJ1-1; cdr3_aa: ASSPRQGDTEAF
v_call: TRBV2; j_call: TRBJ1-4; cdr3_aa: ASRVQGSGGEKLF
v_call: TRBV20-1; j_call: TRBJ2-7; cdr3_aa: SASMAGGHSYEQY
v_call: TRBV4-3; j_call: TRBJ2-7; cdr3_aa: ASSQVRLEEQY
v_call: TRBV19; j_call: TRBJ2-7; cdr3_aa: ASSIGTIFSREQY
v_call: TRBV6-6; j_call: TRBJ2-2; cdr3_aa: ASSPGQGFGELF
v_call: TRBV28; j_call: TRBJ1-4; cdr3_aa: ASNSGTIEKLF
v_call: TRBV7-7; j_call: TRBJ2-7; cdr3_aa: ASSPAPAPSYEQY
v_call: TRBV5-6; j_call: TRBJ1-2; cdr3_aa: ASSPGRANYGYT
v_call: TRBV28; j_call: TRBJ1-2; cdr3_aa: ASSAPDRGSGYT
v_call: TRBV14; j_call: TRBJ1-2; cdr3_aa: ASNYGYT
v_call: TRBV11-1; j_call: TRBJ2-1; cdr3_aa: ASSREIGRPQF
v_call: TRBV29-1; j_call: TRBJ2-7; cdr3_aa: SAGGRGHYEQY
v_call: TRBV11-3; j_call: TRBJ1-1; cdr3_aa: ASSLAGYTEAF
v_call: TRBV28; j_call: TRBJ1-3; cdr3_aa: ASSQAWGNTIY
v_call: TRBV23-1; j_call: TRBJ2-2; cdr3_aa: ASSQSRAYNTGELF
v_call: TRBV7-2; j_call: TRBJ2-7; cdr3_aa: ASSSDRGVEQY
v_call: TRBV19; j_call: TRBJ1-2; cdr3_aa: ASRSTGGNYGYT
v_call: TRBV7-9; j_call: TRBJ2-7; cdr3_aa: ASSPRQPTGEQY
v_call: TRBV3-1/TRBV3-2; j_call: TRBJ1-2; cdr3_aa: ASSPSGGGEGYT
v_call: TRBV21-1; j_call: TRBJ1-2; cdr3_aa: ASSNHGEGYGYT
v_call: TRBV5-1; j_call: TRBJ2-3; cdr3_aa: ASSLRGSTDTQY
v_call: TRBV6-2/TRBV6-3; j_call: TRBJ2-7; cdr3_aa: ASSRDYEQY
v_call: TRBV5-1; j_call: TRBJ2-1; cdr3_aa: ASSSSGGTYNEQF
v_call: TRBV10-3; j_call: TRBJ2-3; cdr3_aa: AISEILSTDTQY
v_call: TRBV28; j_call: TRBJ1-5; cdr3_aa: ASSSREGNQPQH
v_call: TRBV7-2; j_call: TRBJ1-1; cdr3_aa: ASSLDWRNTEAF
v_call: TRBV6-6; j_call: TRBJ2-7; cdr3_aa: ASSGPSEGPYEQY